The next 7 T cell receptor beta chains were all read from a single sample in a study of blood T cells in healthy people across ages. A second PCR, run for about 6 to 12 cycles, used a sample-barcoded 5' primer plus a J-beta primer mix. Each CDR3 protein gets one entry after TCRdb re-called the 5' RACE reads with MiXCR. Of over a million distinct CDR3 sequences listed, roughly 45% are singletons. The sequenced sample consisted of blood. All receptors derive from a woman aged 55-70 years in good health.

The genes are TRBV24-1 and TRBJ2-1; possibly TRBD2 for D (5 bases). Germline CDR1 reads KGHDR; CDR2 reads SFDVKD. This CDR3 comprises 14 residues. V lost 5 bases to trimming and J lost 2 bases, with 9 bases between them. The CDR3 here is CATSGAGPYNEQFF. CDR3 bases: TGTGCCACCAGTGGTGCGGGTCCCTACAATGAGCAGTTCTTC.

The rearrangement links TRBV27 to TRBJ2-5, with 11 bases aligning to TRBD1. Unmatched junction bases numbered 15, after V lost 4 bases and J lost 11 bases. The CDR3 loop spans 16 amino acids. Germline V lookup: CDR1 MNHEY, CDR2 SMNVEV (reference sequence). CDR3 loop: CASSSGLDRGLSGQYF. In DNA, the CDR3 is TGTGCCAGCAGTTCCGGATTGGACAGGGGGCTATCCGGGCAGTACTTC.

Remarks on this clonotype: Possible read error: a much larger clone is one base away. The chain has TRBV7-9 and TRBJ2-1, with D unclear. The CDR3 runs 12 residues. Trimming left V 5 bases short and J 12 bases short, with 14 bases between. The germline V gene has CDR1 SEHNR and CDR2 FQNEAQ (reference sequence). The CDR3 nucleotides read TGTGCCAGCAGCCCCCTTGGGGATGGGCAGTTCTTC. The encoded protein is CASSPLGDGQFF.

V is TRBV6-1 and J is TRBJ1-4, with D unresolved. Germline CDR1 and CDR2: MNHNS and SASEGT. The CDR3 is made up of 15 amino acids. V was trimmed by 4 bases and J by 0 bases, leaving 9 bases between them. The DNA for the CDR3 is TGTGCCAGCAGTGGATTCGGTGCAACTAATGAAAAACTGTTTTTT. Protein sequence: CASSGFGATNEKLFF.

This clonotype was detected only a few times. J is TRBJ1-1 and V is TRBV29-1; D remains unclear. The CDR3 length is 12 residues. With 6 bases removed from V and 1 base from J, the gap between germline ends came to 9 bases. Germline loops: CDR1 SQVTM, CDR2 ANQGSEA. The CDR3 nucleotides read TGCAGCGTCGTCACGACGAACACTGAAGCTTTCTTT. Translating it yields CSVVTTNTEAFF.

This clonotype is a singleton in its sample. A much larger clone lies a single base off, so this may be a read error. This chain links TRBV20-1 with TRBJ1-5; D unclear. V was pared by 0 bases and J by 6 bases, with 15 bases between. Germline CDR1 reads DFQATT; CDR2 reads SNEGSKA (reference sequence). The CDR3 runs 15 residues. The CDR3, as DNA: TGCAGTGCTAGAGATCGCACATGGCATAGTCAGCCCCAGCATTTT. The encoded protein is CSARDRTWHSQPQHF.

This clonotype was seen only a few times. This sequence joins TRBV3-1 and TRBJ2-7, with D possibly being TRBD2 (5 bases). V lost 0 bases and J 4 bases, leaving 13 bases between the germline ends. Germline values: CDR1 LGHDT, CDR2 YNNKEL (reference sequence). This CDR3 has 15 residues. CDR3 region: CASSQDSSSYYEQYF. CDR3 nucleotide sequence: TGTGCCAGCAGCCAAGATTCATCTAGCTATTACGAGCAGTACTTC.